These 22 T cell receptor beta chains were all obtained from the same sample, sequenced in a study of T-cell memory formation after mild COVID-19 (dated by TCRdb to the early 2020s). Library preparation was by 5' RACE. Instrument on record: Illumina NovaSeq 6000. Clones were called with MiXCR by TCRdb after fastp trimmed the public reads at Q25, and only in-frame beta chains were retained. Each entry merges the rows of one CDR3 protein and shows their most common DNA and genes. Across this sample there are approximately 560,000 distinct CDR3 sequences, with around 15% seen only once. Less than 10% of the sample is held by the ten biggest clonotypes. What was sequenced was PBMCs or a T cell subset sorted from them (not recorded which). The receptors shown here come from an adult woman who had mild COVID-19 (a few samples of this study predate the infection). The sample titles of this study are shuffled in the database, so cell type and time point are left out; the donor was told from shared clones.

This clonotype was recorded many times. The DNA of the CDR3 is TGTGCCAGCAGCTTAGTGGCTAGCGGGAGAGGGGCAGATACGCAGTATTTT. Its translation: CASSLVASGRGADTQYF. V and J are TRBV7-2 and TRBJ2-3; TRBD2 agrees at 10 bases. The CDR3 sequence is 17 residues long. Germline assignment: CDR1 SGHTA and CDR2 FQGNSA. J gave up 4 bases and V 1 base, and 8 bases lay outside the gene matches.

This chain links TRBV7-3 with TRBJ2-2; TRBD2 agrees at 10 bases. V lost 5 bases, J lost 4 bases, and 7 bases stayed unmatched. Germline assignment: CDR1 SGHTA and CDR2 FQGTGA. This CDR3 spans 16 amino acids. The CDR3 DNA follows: TGTGCCAGCAGCCTCACCAGCGGGGGGGCCACCGGGGAGCTGTTTTTT. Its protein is CASSLTSGGATGELFF.

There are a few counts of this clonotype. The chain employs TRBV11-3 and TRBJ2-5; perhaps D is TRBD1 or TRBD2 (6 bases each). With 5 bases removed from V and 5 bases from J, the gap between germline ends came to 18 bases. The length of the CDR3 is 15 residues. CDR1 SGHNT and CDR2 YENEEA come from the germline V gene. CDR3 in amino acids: CASSHIRGAGETQYF. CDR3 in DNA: TGTGCCAGCAGCCATATCAGGGGCGCGGGGGAGACCCAGTACTTC. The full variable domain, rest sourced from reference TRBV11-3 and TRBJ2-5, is EAGVVQSPRYKIIEKKQPVAFWCNPISGHNTLYWYLQNLGQGPELLIRYENEEAVDDSQLPKDRFSAERLKGVDSTLKIQPAELGDSAVYLCASSHIRGAGETQYFGPGTRLLVL.

The CDR3 sequence: CASSVVGQGGTEAFF. CDR3 in DNA: TGTGCCAGCAGCGTAGTAGGTCAGGGGGGCACTGAAGCTTTCTTT. The chain joins TRBV9 to TRBJ1-1; the match to TRBD1 covers 7 bases. Germline values: CDR1 SGDLS, CDR2 YYNGEE. The CDR3 loop spans 15 amino acids. V was pared by 0 bases and J by 4 bases, with 6 bases of the junction left unmatched.

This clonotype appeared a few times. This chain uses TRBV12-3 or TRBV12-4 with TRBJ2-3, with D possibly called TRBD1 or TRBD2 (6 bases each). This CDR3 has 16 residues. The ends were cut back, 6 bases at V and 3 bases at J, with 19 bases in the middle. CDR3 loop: CASRGTFQEGTDTQYF. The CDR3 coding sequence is TGTGCCAGCAGAGGGACATTCCAGGAGGGGACAGATACGCAGTATTTT.

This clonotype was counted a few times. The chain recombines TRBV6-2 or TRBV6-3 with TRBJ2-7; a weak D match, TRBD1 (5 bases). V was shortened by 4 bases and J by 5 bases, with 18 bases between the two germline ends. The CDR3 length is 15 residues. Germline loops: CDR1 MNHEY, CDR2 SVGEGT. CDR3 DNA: TGTGCCAGCAGTTCGACAGAGCTCCTATATCACGAGCAGTACTTC. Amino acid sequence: CASSSTELLYHEQYF.

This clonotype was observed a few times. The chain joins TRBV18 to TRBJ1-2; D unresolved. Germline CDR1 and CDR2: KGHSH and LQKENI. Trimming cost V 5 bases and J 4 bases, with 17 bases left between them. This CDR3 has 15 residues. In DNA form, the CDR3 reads TGTGCCAGCTCAGCAAACGCCGGAGAGGGCTATGGCTACACCTTC. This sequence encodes CASSANAGEGYGYTF.

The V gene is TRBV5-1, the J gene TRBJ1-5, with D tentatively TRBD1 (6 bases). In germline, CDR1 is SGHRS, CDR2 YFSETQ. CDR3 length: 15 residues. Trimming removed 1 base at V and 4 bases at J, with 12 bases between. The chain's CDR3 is CASSLTGWPNQPQHF. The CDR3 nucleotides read TGCGCCAGCAGCTTGACAGGGTGGCCGAATCAGCCCCAGCATTTT.

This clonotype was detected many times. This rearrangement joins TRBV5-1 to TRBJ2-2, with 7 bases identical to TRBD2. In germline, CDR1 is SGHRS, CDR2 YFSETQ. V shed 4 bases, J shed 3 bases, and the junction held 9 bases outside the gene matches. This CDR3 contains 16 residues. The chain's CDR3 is CASSPLAGEDTGELFF. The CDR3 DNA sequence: TGCGCCAGCAGCCCCCTGGCGGGAGAGGACACCGGGGAGCTGTTTTTT.

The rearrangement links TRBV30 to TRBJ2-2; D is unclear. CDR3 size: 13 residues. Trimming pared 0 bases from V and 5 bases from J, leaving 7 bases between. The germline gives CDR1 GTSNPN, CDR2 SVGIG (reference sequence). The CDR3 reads CAWSVLGTGELFF. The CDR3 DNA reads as TGTGCCTGGAGTGTATTGGGTACCGGGGAGCTGTTTTTT.

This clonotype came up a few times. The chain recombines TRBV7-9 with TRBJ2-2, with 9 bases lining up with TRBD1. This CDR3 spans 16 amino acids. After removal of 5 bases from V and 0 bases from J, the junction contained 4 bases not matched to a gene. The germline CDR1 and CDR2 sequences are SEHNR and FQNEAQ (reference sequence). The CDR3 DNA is TGTGCCAGCAGCCCGGGGACAGGGACGAACACCGGGGAGCTGTTTTTT. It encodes CASSPGTGTNTGELFF. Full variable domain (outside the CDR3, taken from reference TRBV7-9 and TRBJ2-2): DTGVSQNPRHKITKRGQNVTFRCDPISEHNRLYWYRQTLGQGPEFLTYFQNEAQLEKSRLLSDRFSAERPKGSFSTLEIQRTEQGDSAMYLCASSPGTGTNTGELFFGEGSRLTVL.

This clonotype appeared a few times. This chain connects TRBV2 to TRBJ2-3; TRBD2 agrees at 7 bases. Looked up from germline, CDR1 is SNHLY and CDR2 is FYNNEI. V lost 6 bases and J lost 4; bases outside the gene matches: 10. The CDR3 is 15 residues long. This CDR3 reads CASRVGGRVADTQYF. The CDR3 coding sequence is TGTGCCAGCAGGGTAGGAGGGAGGGTTGCAGATACGCAGTATTTT.

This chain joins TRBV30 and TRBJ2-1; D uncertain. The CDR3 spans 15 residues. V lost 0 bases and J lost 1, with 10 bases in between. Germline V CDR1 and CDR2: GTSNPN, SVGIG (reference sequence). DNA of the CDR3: TGTGCCTGGAGTGTCTGGCGTCCATCCTACAATGAGCAGTTCTTC. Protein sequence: CAWSVWRPSYNEQFF.

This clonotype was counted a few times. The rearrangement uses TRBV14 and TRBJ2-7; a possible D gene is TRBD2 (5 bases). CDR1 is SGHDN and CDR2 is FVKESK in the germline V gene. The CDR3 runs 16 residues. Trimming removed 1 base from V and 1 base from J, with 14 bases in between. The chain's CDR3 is CASSQVTSGSSYEQYF. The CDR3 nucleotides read TGTGCCAGCAGCCAAGTAACTTCGGGGAGTTCCTACGAGCAGTACTTC.

In DNA, the CDR3 is TGTGCCACCAGTACAGCGGGGCCTAACAATGAGCAGTTCTTC. Its translation is CATSTAGPNNEQFF. The chain employs TRBV24-1 and TRBJ2-1; 7 nucleotides match TRBD2. The CDR3 has 14 amino acids. Looked up from germline, CDR1 is KGHDR and CDR2 is SFDVKD. After removal of 6 bases from V and 5 bases from J, the junction contained 6 bases not matched to a gene.

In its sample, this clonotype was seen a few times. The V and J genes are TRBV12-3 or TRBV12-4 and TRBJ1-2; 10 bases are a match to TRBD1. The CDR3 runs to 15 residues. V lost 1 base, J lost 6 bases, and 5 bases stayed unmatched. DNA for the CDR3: TGTGCCAGCAGTTTAGATGTGACAGGGGGCGATGGCTACACCTTC. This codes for CASSLDVTGGDGYTF.

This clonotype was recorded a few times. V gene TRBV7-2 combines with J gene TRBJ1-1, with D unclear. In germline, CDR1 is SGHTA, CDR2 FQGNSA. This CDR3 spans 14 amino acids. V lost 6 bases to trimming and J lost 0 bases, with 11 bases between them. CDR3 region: CASRTTNMNTEAFF. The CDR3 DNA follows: TGTGCCAGCAGAACCACTAACATGAACACTGAAGCTTTCTTT.

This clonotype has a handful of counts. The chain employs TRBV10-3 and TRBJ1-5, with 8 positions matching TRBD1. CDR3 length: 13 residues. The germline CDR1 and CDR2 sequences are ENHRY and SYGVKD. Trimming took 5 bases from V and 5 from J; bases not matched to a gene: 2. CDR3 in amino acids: CAISSGGYQPQHF. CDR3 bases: TGTGCCATCAGTTCAGGGGGCTATCAGCCCCAGCATTTT.

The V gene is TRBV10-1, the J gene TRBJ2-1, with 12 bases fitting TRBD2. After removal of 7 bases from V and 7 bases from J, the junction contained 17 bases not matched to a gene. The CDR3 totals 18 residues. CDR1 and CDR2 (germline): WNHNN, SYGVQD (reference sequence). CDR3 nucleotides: TGCGCCAGCACCATGAGAGGGCTAGCGGGAGGGGTATGGAATGAGCAGTTCTTC. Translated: CASTMRGLAGGVWNEQFF.

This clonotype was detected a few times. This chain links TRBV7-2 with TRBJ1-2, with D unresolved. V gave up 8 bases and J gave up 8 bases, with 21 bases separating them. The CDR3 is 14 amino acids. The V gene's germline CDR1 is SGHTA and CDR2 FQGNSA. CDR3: CASVPTSGYGGYTF. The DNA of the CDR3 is TGTGCCAGCGTCCCCACGTCTGGATATGGCGGCTACACCTTC.

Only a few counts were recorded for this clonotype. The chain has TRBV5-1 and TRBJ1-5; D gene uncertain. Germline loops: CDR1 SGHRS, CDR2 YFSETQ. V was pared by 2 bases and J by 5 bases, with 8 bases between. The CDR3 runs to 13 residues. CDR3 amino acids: CASSFLGDQPQHF. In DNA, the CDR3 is TGCGCCAGCAGCTTCTTGGGAGATCAGCCCCAGCATTTT.

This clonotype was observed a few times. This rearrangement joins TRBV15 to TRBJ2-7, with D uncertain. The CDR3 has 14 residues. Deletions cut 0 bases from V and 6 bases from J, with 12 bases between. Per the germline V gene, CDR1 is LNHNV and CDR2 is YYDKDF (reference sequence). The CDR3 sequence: CATSREERRVEQYF. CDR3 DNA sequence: TGTGCCACCAGCAGAGAAGAAAGGCGAGTCGAGCAGTACTTC. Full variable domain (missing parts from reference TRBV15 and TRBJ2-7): DAMVIQNPRYQVTQFGKPVTLSCSQTLNHNVMYWYQQKSSQAPKLLFHYYDKDFNNEADTPDNFQSRRPNTSFCFLDIRSPGLGDTAMYLCATSREERRVEQYFGPGTRLTVT.